This T cell receptor (beta chain) was recorded in a study of T cell responses to AZD1222 COVID-19 vaccine. General study results and limits: Donors were mostly white British, more females; clonal diversity possibly underestimated. Just a handful of AZD1222 recipients tested seropositive at baseline. Spike was spanned by vaccine-associated CD4 TCRs, with dominance at 160-218 and 743-854.

About this clone: The antigen remains undetermined.

Sequenced by immunoSEQ multiplex PCR; TCRdb stores in-frame clones only, minus some. The profile shows about 120,000 clones, approximately 88% of them singletons. The V gene's germline CDR1 is MNHEY and CDR2 SVGAGI. This CDR3 spans 15 amino acids. V lost 4 bases, J lost 0 bases, and 7 bases lay in between. This TCR came from an adult in good health. The V and J genes are TRBV6-5 and TRBJ2-6; no clear D. The specimen comprised peripheral blood, sampled on day 0 of AZD1222 vaccination. The chain's CDR3 is CASSLEFSGANVLTF. The CDR3 DNA reads TGTGCCAGCAGTTTGGAGTTCTCTGGGGCCAACGTCCTGACTTTC.